This T cell receptor beta chain was sequenced in a study of beta chain features in type 1 diabetes. Expressed TCRB transcripts were sequenced because the entire RNA isolate underwent reverse transcription. Only in-frame clones appear in the TCRdb table, and some are missing; sequencing was by immunoSEQ multiplex PCR. The table has 400,000 to 550,000 clones, 10% to 12% seen once. CDR3 size: 16 residues. Germline assignment: CDR1 SGHRS and CDR2 YFSETQ. V shed 0 bases and J shed 3 bases, with 10 bases lying between them. The material sequenced was naive CD4+ T cells from blood. This receptor was taken from a woman younger than 35 in good health. The chain carries TRBV5-1 and TRBJ2-6; no firm D call. The CDR3 DNA reads TGCGCCAGCAGCTTGGCCGTAGGGTATGGGGCCAACGTCCTGACTTTC. Protein: CASSLAVGYGANVLTF.